These 5 T cell receptor beta chains were sequenced from one sample in a study of blood T cell repertoires in COVID-19. The repertoire was sequenced with immunoSEQ multiplex PCR; TCRdb's copy has only in-frame clones and lacks some. The data contain roughly 150,000 clones, roughly 74% of them singletons. The sample comprised peripheral blood. These receptors all stem from a woman aged 80 or over with acute or convalescent COVID-19.

The chain couples TRBV20-1 to TRBJ1-1; unclear D gene. Germline V lookup: CDR1 DFQATT, CDR2 SNEGSKA (reference sequence). The CDR3 has 11 residues. V was pared by 6 bases and J by 5 bases, with 10 bases between. The CDR3: CSAKSQTEAFF. For the CDR3, the DNA is TGCAGTGCAAAAAGTCAGACTGAAGCTTTCTTT.

V and J are TRBV5-1 and TRBJ2-3, with 8 bases identical to TRBD2. Germline V gene lookup returns CDR1 SGHRS and CDR2 YFSETQ. The CDR3 totals 15 residues. Trimming took 6 bases from V and 1 from J; bases not matched to a gene: 7. CDR3 DNA: TGCGCCAGCAACTTCCAACTAGCGGGCACAGATACGCAGTATTTT. It encodes CASNFQLAGTDTQYF.

The V gene is TRBV6-1, the J gene TRBJ2-7, with a tentative D call TRBD1 (7 bases). The germline CDR1 and CDR2 sequences are MNHNS and SASEGT. This CDR3 comprises 16 residues. V lost 3 bases and J 1 base, leaving 16 bases between the germline ends. The CDR3 bases are TGTGCCAGCAGTGATCGGTCGCAGGGGGGTTCCTACGAGCAGTACTTC. Translated, it gives CASSDRSQGGSYEQYF.

This chain connects TRBV18 to TRBJ1-2; TRBD1 might be the D (6 bases). Germline assignment: CDR1 KGHSH and CDR2 LQKENI. The CDR3 covers 13 residues. Trimming shortened V by 3 bases and J by 6 bases, and 11 bases separated the two germline ends. The CDR3 region has the DNA TGTGCCAGCTCACCGAACAGGGACAATGGCTACACCTTC. This sequence encodes CASSPNRDNGYTF.

The rearrangement joins TRBV7-9 to TRBJ2-1, with a possible D match to TRBD1 (5 bases). Germline assignment: CDR1 SEHNR and CDR2 FQNEAQ (reference sequence). The CDR3 has 14 amino acids. Between the trimmed V and J ends, which lost 1 base and 7 bases, there was a span of 11 bases. The CDR3 nucleotides read TGTGCCAGCAGCTTAGATTCAGCAGGGAATGAGCAGTTCTTC. As protein: CASSLDSAGNEQFF.